Listed here are 32 T cell receptor beta chains from one sample, sequenced in a study of blood T cell repertoires in COVID-19. Some clones are missing from TCRdb's copy, which holds only in-frame ones; the method was immunoSEQ multiplex PCR. The data show over 100,000 clones, 70% to 90% seen once. The material sequenced was peripheral blood. The receptors stem from a man aged 35-49 years with acute or convalescent COVID-19.

V is TRBV2 and J is TRBJ2-1; D might be TRBD2 (5 bases). Germline V gene data show CDR1 as SNHLY and CDR2 as FYNNEI. The CDR3 totals 12 residues. Trimming took 9 bases from V and 7 from J, leaving 13 bases between them. This CDR3 is CASRSSANEQFF. The CDR3 DNA sequence: TGTGCCAGTAGGAGTAGCGCGAATGAGCAGTTCTTC.

This chain connects TRBV5-1 to TRBJ2-1; 12 nucleotides agree with TRBD2. The CDR3 runs to 17 residues. Losses at the gene ends were 1 base for V and 1 base for J; bases not matched to a gene: 3. The germline V gene has CDR1 SGHRS and CDR2 YFSETQ. The chain's CDR3 is CASSLPGLAGSYNEQFF. The CDR3, as DNA: TGCGCCAGCAGCTTGCCCGGACTAGCGGGATCCTACAATGAGCAGTTCTTC.

The rearrangement joins TRBV19 to TRBJ1-6, with D possibly being TRBD1 (6 bases). The CDR3 length is 14 residues. V gave up 8 bases and J gave up 9 bases, with 17 bases separating them. Germline V gene lookup returns CDR1 LNHDA and CDR2 SQIVND (reference sequence). CDR3 DNA: TGTGCCAGTTCCTTCCGGGACATCGGTTCACCCCTCCACTTT. Amino acid sequence: CASSFRDIGSPLHF.

The table lists this clone with a count of one. V is TRBV6-5 and J is TRBJ2-3, with 7 positions matching TRBD2. Germline trimming cut 6 bases from V and 5 bases from J; bases unmatched to any gene: 8. Per germline, CDR1 MNHEY and CDR2 SVGAGI. The CDR3 runs to 14 residues. This chain's CDR3 is CASSLGGTIDTQYF. CDR3 DNA: TGTGCCAGCAGCCTGGGAGGGACGATAGATACGCAGTATTTT.

In DNA form, the CDR3 reads TGTGCCAGCAGTTCCCCCGTACTAGCGGCAGGGCCCCCAGATACGCAGTATTTT. Translated: CASSSPVLAAGPPDTQYF. The chain employs TRBV28 and TRBJ2-3, with 8 bases that match TRBD2. CDR3 length: 18 amino acids. Per the germline V gene, CDR1 is MDHEN and CDR2 is SYDVKM. Trimming removed 4 bases from V and 4 bases from J; junction bases left unmatched: 16.

This chain links TRBV12-3 or TRBV12-4 with TRBJ1-6, with D perhaps matching TRBD1 (5 bases). The CDR3 has 13 amino acids. The V gene lost 0 bases and the J gene lost 9 bases, with 6 bases spanning the gap. This CDR3 reads CASSLAGGSPLHF. DNA for the CDR3: TGTGCCAGCAGTTTAGCGGGGGGTTCACCCCTCCACTTT.

V is TRBV4-3 and J is TRBJ2-3; 8 bases align to TRBD2. V lost 4 bases, J lost 4 bases, and 10 bases stayed unmatched. This CDR3 has 16 amino acids. From germline, CDR1 is LGHNA and CDR2 YSLEER. CDR3 sequence (DNA): TGCGCCAGCAGCCCAGCTCCGGGACTAGGAGCAGATACGCAGTATTTT. Translating gives CASSPAPGLGADTQYF.

V gene TRBV6-2 or TRBV6-3 combines with J gene TRBJ2-3; maybe TRBD2 (5 bases). The CDR3 runs 15 residues. Germline V gene lookup returns CDR1 MNHEY and CDR2 SVGEGT. The ends were cut back, 5 bases at V and 1 base at J, with 13 bases in the middle. In DNA form, the CDR3 reads TGTGCCAGCAGTATCGACTACCTGCGCACAGATACGCAGTATTTT. Translating it yields CASSIDYLRTDTQYF.

The chain links TRBV5-1 to TRBJ2-3, with a tentative D call TRBD2 (5 bases). The V gene's germline CDR1 is SGHRS and CDR2 YFSETQ. V was clipped by 1 base and J by 5 bases, with 11 bases between them. This CDR3 comprises 14 residues. The CDR3 is CASSLYGAGDTQYF. The CDR3 bases are TGCGCCAGCAGCTTGTATGGCGCGGGAGATACGCAGTATTTT.

The genes are TRBV6-6 and TRBJ2-5; 11 positions agree with TRBD2. The CDR3 runs 15 residues. J was trimmed by 1 base and V by 7 bases; bases with no gene match: 5. CDR1 and CDR2 (germline): MNHNY, SVGAGI (reference sequence). The CDR3 spells CASNSGTSGQETQYF. The CDR3, as DNA: TGTGCCAGCAATTCCGGGACTAGCGGCCAAGAGACCCAGTACTTC.

This sequence joins TRBV19 and TRBJ2-2; TRBD2 agrees at 10 bases. From germline, CDR1 is LNHDA and CDR2 SQIVND (reference sequence). The CDR3 covers 16 residues. V lost 7 bases to trimming and J lost 6 bases; unmatched junction nucleotides: 11. In DNA, the CDR3 is TGTGCCAGTACCCTCCTTGGTAGCGGGAGGCCCGGGGAGCTGTTTTTT. Residues: CASTLLGSGRPGELFF.

V and J are TRBV4-3 and TRBJ2-2; 13 bases match TRBD2. The CDR3 contains 17 residues. V gave up 3 bases and J gave up 6 bases; unmatched junction bases: 7. The germline gives CDR1 LGHNA, CDR2 YSLEER. The CDR3 region is CASSHPLAGGPAGELFF. The CDR3 coding sequence is TGCGCCAGCAGCCACCCACTAGCGGGGGGGCCAGCCGGGGAGCTGTTTTTT.

The V call is TRBV27, the J call TRBJ1-1, with TRBD1 as a possible D gene (6 bases). The length of the CDR3 is 13 residues. The germline V and J ends were trimmed by 0 bases and 8 bases, with 10 bases remaining between them. Germline V gene sequence: CDR1 MNHEY, CDR2 SMNVEV (reference sequence). The CDR3 reads CASSLSTGSEAFF. DNA for the CDR3: TGTGCCAGCAGTTTATCAACAGGGTCGGAAGCTTTCTTT.

The chain couples TRBV5-4 to TRBJ2-7; D gene ambiguous. Germline values: CDR1 SGHNT, CDR2 YYREEE (reference sequence). The CDR3 totals 15 residues. V lost 5 bases, J lost 4 bases, and 19 bases lay in between. CDR3: CASRPQFAEDYEQYF. DNA for the CDR3: TGTGCCAGCAGACCTCAATTTGCAGAAGATTACGAGCAGTACTTC.

The chain recombines TRBV4-1 with TRBJ1-3, with D possibly TRBD1 on 5 matching bases. Germline lookup yields CDR1 MGHRA and CDR2 YSYEKL. Trimming removed 3 bases from V and 0 bases from J, with 9 bases in between. This CDR3 has 15 residues. DNA of the CDR3: TGCGCCAGCAGCCAGCTAGACAGCTCTGGAAACACCATATATTTT. Protein product: CASSQLDSSGNTIYF.

This clone was seen only once. The V gene is TRBV28, the J gene TRBJ1-2; no definite D call. The V gene lost 5 bases and the J gene lost 1 base, with 11 bases spanning the gap. This CDR3 contains 14 residues. Looked up from germline, CDR1 is MDHEN and CDR2 is SYDVKM. The CDR3 spells CASSTGGVNYGYTF. The CDR3 DNA reads TGTGCCAGCAGTACCGGAGGAGTTAACTATGGCTACACCTTC.

V usage is TRBV7-9 and J usage is TRBJ2-7; TRBD2 is a possible D gene (7 bases). Per germline, CDR1 SEHNR and CDR2 FQNEAQ (reference sequence). V lost 6 bases and J 6 bases, leaving 15 bases between the germline ends. The CDR3 has 13 amino acids. CDR3 in DNA: TGTGCCAGCAGGCTTTCCCGGGGGGCCGAGCAGTACTTC. The encoded protein is CASRLSRGAEQYF.

The chain is built from TRBV7-2 and TRBJ2-1; 7 bases line up with TRBD2. The trim removed 5 bases at V and 8 bases at J, leaving 6 bases unmatched. Germline-derived CDR1 and CDR2 are SGHTA and FQGNSA. CDR3 size: 13 residues. The CDR3 is CASSPRAGDEQFF. In DNA, the CDR3 is TGTGCCAGCAGCCCCCGGGCGGGGGATGAGCAGTTCTTC.

The chain is built from TRBV10-3 and TRBJ2-2, with 10 bases lining up with TRBD2. The V and J ends lost 0 bases and 7 bases, in that order; junction bases with no gene match: 5. Germline loops: CDR1 ENHRY, CDR2 SYGVKD. The CDR3 spans 16 residues. CDR3 in DNA: TGTGCCATCAGTGAGTCTACTAGCGGGAATGTCGGGGAGCTGTTTTTT. It translates to CAISESTSGNVGELFF.

The rearrangement uses TRBV2 and TRBJ1-4; D is unresolved. The CDR3 runs 15 residues. Trimming stripped 1 base from V and 3 bases from J, with 9 bases between. Looked up from germline, CDR1 is SNHLY and CDR2 is FYNNEI. In nucleotides, the CDR3 is TGTGCCAGCAGTGAAGGGTGGCAGTCTAATGAAAAACTGTTTTTT. It encodes CASSEGWQSNEKLFF.

The genes are TRBV5-1 and TRBJ1-2; TRBD1 matches 11 bases. CDR1 SGHRS and CDR2 YFSETQ come from the germline V gene. Losses at the gene ends were 0 bases for V and 7 bases for J; bases not matched to a gene: 5. This CDR3 comprises 15 residues. CDR3: CASSLVGQGAVGYTF. CDR3 sequence (DNA): TGCGCCAGCAGCTTGGTAGGACAGGGGGCGGTTGGCTACACCTTC.

This clone was detected once. V is TRBV19 and J is TRBJ2-3; the match to TRBD1 covers 7 bases. V shed 8 bases and J 2 bases; nucleotides not matched to a gene: 10. The V gene's germline CDR1 is LNHDA and CDR2 SQIVND (reference sequence). The CDR3 is 15 amino acids. The chain's CDR3 is CASQDRSNPTDTQYF. CDR3 coding DNA: TGTGCCAGTCAGGACAGGAGTAATCCCACAGATACGCAGTATTTT.

The chain joins TRBV4-1 to TRBJ1-5; D is ambiguous. Trimming shortened V by 4 bases and J by 0 bases, and 4 bases separated the two germline ends. Per the germline V gene, CDR1 is MGHRA and CDR2 is YSYEKL. The CDR3 is made up of 13 amino acids. The CDR3 region has the DNA TGCGCCAGCAGCCGAGGTAGCAATCAGCCCCAGCATTTT. Protein product: CASSRGSNQPQHF.

This rearrangement joins TRBV19 to TRBJ1-1; D is unclear. Germline V gene lookup returns CDR1 LNHDA and CDR2 SQIVND (reference sequence). The V and J ends lost 4 bases and 1 base respectively, with 7 bases between them. The CDR3 is 13 residues long. The DNA for the CDR3 is TGTGCCAGTAGTAAGCAAAAGAACACTGAAGCTTTCTTT. The encoded protein is CASSKQKNTEAFF.

V gene TRBV11-2 combines with J gene TRBJ2-3, with D perhaps TRBD2 (6 bases). CDR1 and CDR2 (germline): SGHAT, FQNNGV. The CDR3 extends over 17 amino acids. V shed 4 bases and J shed 1 base, with 18 bases lying between them. The CDR3 sequence is CASSSPRRLVGTDTQYF. In DNA form, the CDR3 reads TGTGCCAGCAGCTCCCCAAGGCGACTAGTAGGCACAGATACGCAGTATTTT.

V is TRBV2 and J is TRBJ1-5, with D possibly being TRBD1 (5 bases). V lost 8 bases, J lost 2 bases, and 13 bases lay in between. Looked up from germline, CDR1 is SNHLY and CDR2 is FYNNEI. This CDR3 has 14 residues. CDR3 sequence reads: CASGGRGGNQPQHF. The CDR3 region has the DNA TGTGCCAGCGGAGGGAGAGGGGGCAATCAGCCCCAGCATTTT.

The chain joins TRBV6-6 to TRBJ2-2; no clear D gene. The CDR3 has 16 residues. Trimming stripped 2 bases from V and 5 bases from J, with 15 bases between. CDR1 is MNHNY, CDR2 SVGAGI, per germline (reference sequence). The CDR3 sequence: CASSYTGVGWTGELFF. CDR3 DNA: TGTGCCAGCAGTTACACCGGTGTGGGCTGGACCGGGGAGCTGTTTTTT.

This sequence joins TRBV7-9 and TRBJ2-3, with D possibly TRBD2 on 5 matching bases. V gave up 5 bases and J gave up 6 bases, with 21 bases separating them. Germline values: CDR1 SEHNR, CDR2 FQNEAQ (reference sequence). CDR3 length: 16 residues. The CDR3 region has the DNA TGTGCCAGCAGCCGAGCCCGGGGAAAGAAGTGGGATACGCAGTATTTT. Its translation is CASSRARGKKWDTQYF.

This chain joins TRBV27 and TRBJ1-2; D is undetermined. Trimming left V 5 bases short and J 7 bases short, with 14 bases between. Germline CDR1 and CDR2: MNHEY and SMNVEV (reference sequence). The CDR3 sequence is 13 residues long. CDR3 DNA: TGTGCCAGCAGTCCGAGATCCCTCCCTGGCTACACCTTC. Amino acids: CASSPRSLPGYTF.

This chain joins TRBV27 and TRBJ2-7; TRBD1 is a possible D gene (5 bases). The CDR3 totals 15 residues. V lost 5 bases to trimming and J lost 0 bases, with 14 bases between them. Germline V gives CDR1 MNHEY, CDR2 SMNVEV (reference sequence). CDR3 sequence: CASSRQGPSSYEQYF. CDR3 DNA: TGTGCCAGCAGTAGGCAGGGCCCAAGCTCCTACGAGCAGTACTTC.

This clone was counted a few times. The V call is TRBV5-1, the J call TRBJ2-1; 11 bases are a match to TRBD2. The ends lost 0 bases at V and 10 bases at J; junction bases unmatched: 6. Germline-derived CDR1 and CDR2 are SGHRS and YFSETQ. CDR3 length equals 15 residues. The CDR3 is CASSLGSGRAGEQFF. The CDR3, as DNA: TGCGCCAGCAGCTTGGGTAGCGGGAGGGCCGGGGAGCAGTTCTTC. Variable domain in full (rest from reference TRBV5-1 and TRBJ2-1): KAGVTQTPRYLIKTRGQQVTLSCSPISGHRSVSWYQQTPGQGLQFLFEYFSETQRNKGNFPGRFSGRQFSNSRSEMNVSTLELGDSALYLCASSLGSGRAGEQFFGPGTRLTVL.

J is TRBJ2-1 and V is TRBV7-2; 12 bases agree with TRBD2. The junction had 6 bases not matched to a gene; V was cut back by 3 bases and J by 9 bases. Per germline, CDR1 SGHTA and CDR2 FQGNSA. The CDR3 sequence is 15 residues long. CDR3 DNA: TGTGCCAGCAGCTTGACTAGCGGGGGCCCTAGTGAGCAGTTCTTC. Its protein product is CASSLTSGGPSEQFF.